This T cell receptor beta chain was sequenced in a study of cytomegalovirus exposure and HLA in healthy donors. V shed 5 bases and J shed 0 bases, with 13 bases lying between them. This CDR3 region has 15 residues. Per the germline V gene, CDR1 is SNHLY and CDR2 is FYNNEI. Findings of the study overall: A cluster of highly shared sequence variants was likely a sequencing artifact.

Concerning this clone: The antigen is unknown.

Primers: 60 Vbeta forward and 13 Jbeta reverse. Sequencing used immunoSEQ multiplex PCR; TCRdb keeps in-frame clones, though not all of them. The data hold under 200,000 clones, with approximately 80% observed a single time. Sequencing was performed on PBMCs. The receptor was derived from a man younger than 35 in good health and CMV-seronegative. The chain joins TRBV2 to TRBJ1-1; D is possibly TRBD1 (5 bases). The CDR3 nucleotides read TGTGCCAGCAGTACCCAAATAGGGGTGAACACTGAAGCTTTCTTT. It codes for CASSTQIGVNTEAFF. Full variable domain (missing parts from reference TRBV2 and TRBJ1-1): EPEVTQTPSHQVTQMGQEVILRCVPISNHLYFYWYRQILGQKVEFLVSFYNNEISEKSEIFDDQFSVERPDGSNFTLKIRSTKLEDSAMYFCASSTQIGVNTEAFFGQGTRLTVV.